A selection of T cell receptor beta chains follows, all from one sample in a study of beta chain features in type 1 diabetes. Profiled with immunoSEQ multiplex PCR; TCRdb holds only in-frame clones, not every one. The sample yields around 450,000 clones, approximately 10% seen once. The sample consisted of naive CD4+ T cells from blood. The source of these receptors is a young woman in good health. Each CDR3 is given with its conserved first and last residue. Each record gives: D gene, V gene, clone size, CDR3 protein. The D gene is left open where the match is weak. Size is stated for part of the rows, as once, few or many counts, or as a class when the clone is expanded.

d_call: -; v_call: TRBV6-5; clone_size: few; cdr3_aa: CASSYKGNEQFF
d_call: TRBD2; v_call: TRBV11-2; clone_size: few; cdr3_aa: CASSRGTSLSDTQYF
d_call: -; v_call: TRBV18; clone_size: few; cdr3_aa: CASSPIGLNNEKLFF
d_call: TRBD1; v_call: TRBV6-6; clone_size: -; cdr3_aa: CASTWTGVNNEQFF
d_call: TRBD1; v_call: TRBV2; clone_size: -; cdr3_aa: CASTPGGVSGDTQYF
d_call: TRBD2; v_call: TRBV25-1; clone_size: few; cdr3_aa: CASSELRGGETQYF
d_call: TRBD1; v_call: TRBV5-1; clone_size: -; cdr3_aa: CASSLGRTGAAIDEQFF
d_call: -; v_call: TRBV7-9; clone_size: -; cdr3_aa: CASSLYQGLEFF
d_call: TRBD2; v_call: TRBV7-2; clone_size: -; cdr3_aa: CASSLALAVPYNEQFF
d_call: -; v_call: TRBV9; clone_size: -; cdr3_aa: CASSPSRWDQASYGYTF
d_call: -; v_call: TRBV29-1; clone_size: few; cdr3_aa: CSVDDRGRGTDTQYF
d_call: -; v_call: TRBV5-1; clone_size: few; cdr3_aa: CASSRRGGTDTQYF
d_call: -; v_call: TRBV9; clone_size: -; cdr3_aa: CASSIGASSYEQYF
d_call: -; v_call: TRBV9; clone_size: many; cdr3_aa: CASSVIDSYNEQFF
d_call: -; v_call: TRBV7-2; clone_size: -; cdr3_aa: CASSLDLEGNEQFF
d_call: TRBD1; v_call: TRBV9; clone_size: -; cdr3_aa: CASSFTPGQGLPDTQYF
d_call: -; v_call: TRBV30; clone_size: few; cdr3_aa: CAWSIGGRGNEQFF
d_call: -; v_call: TRBV5-1; clone_size: -; cdr3_aa: CASTEGLDTQYF
d_call: -; v_call: TRBV29-1; clone_size: -; cdr3_aa: CSSRGRLRDYNEQFF
d_call: TRBD1; v_call: TRBV18; clone_size: -; cdr3_aa: CASSPRDRGFGDTQYF
d_call: -; v_call: TRBV5-1; clone_size: few; cdr3_aa: CASSLARVHEQFF
d_call: -; v_call: TRBV5-1; clone_size: few; cdr3_aa: CASSLGRGNQPQHF
d_call: -; v_call: TRBV5-1; clone_size: -; cdr3_aa: CASSQSPTYEQYF
d_call: -; v_call: TRBV19; clone_size: few; cdr3_aa: CASSIGELEVYEQFF
d_call: -; v_call: TRBV19; clone_size: -; cdr3_aa: CASSTGWTEAFF
d_call: -; v_call: TRBV14; clone_size: few; cdr3_aa: CASSQGLGIYGYTF
d_call: -; v_call: TRBV9; clone_size: few; cdr3_aa: CASSLGGSTDTQYF
d_call: -; v_call: TRBV6-5; clone_size: -; cdr3_aa: CASSFGGPYGYTF
d_call: TRBD2; v_call: TRBV7-2; clone_size: -; cdr3_aa: CASSWRLAGRKSDTQYF
d_call: TRBD2; v_call: TRBV7-2; clone_size: -; cdr3_aa: CASSLRLAGGVTDTQYF
d_call: -; v_call: TRBV7-8; clone_size: -; cdr3_aa: CASIPTPGIGTQYF
d_call: TRBD2; v_call: TRBV7-3; clone_size: -; cdr3_aa: CASSLNTGGIEQFF
d_call: -; v_call: TRBV5-4; clone_size: few; cdr3_aa: CASSSDHETQYF
d_call: -; v_call: TRBV2; clone_size: -; cdr3_aa: CASSGSGNEKLFF
d_call: TRBD2; v_call: TRBV5-1; clone_size: -; cdr3_aa: CASFRLAGNQETQYF
d_call: -; v_call: TRBV14; clone_size: -; cdr3_aa: CASSRNRATNEKLFF
d_call: -; v_call: TRBV4-1; clone_size: few; cdr3_aa: CASSQPSNVGTIYF
d_call: TRBD2; v_call: TRBV7-6; clone_size: few; cdr3_aa: CASSQRTSGVSHNEQFF
d_call: -; v_call: TRBV2; clone_size: few; cdr3_aa: CASSPNLGPEAFF
d_call: TRBD2; v_call: TRBV7-2; clone_size: few; cdr3_aa: CASSLAGVQYEQYF
d_call: TRBD1; v_call: TRBV27; clone_size: -; cdr3_aa: CASSPPGTDNYGYTF
d_call: -; v_call: TRBV7-2; clone_size: -; cdr3_aa: CASSSYDRTDTQYF
d_call: -; v_call: TRBV6-6; clone_size: -; cdr3_aa: CASILAGGGTEAFF
d_call: TRBD2; v_call: TRBV11-2; clone_size: few; cdr3_aa: CASRVVGLAATDTQYF
d_call: -; v_call: TRBV29-1; clone_size: -; cdr3_aa: CSVEDPDRNYGYTF
d_call: -; v_call: TRBV7-2; clone_size: -; cdr3_aa: CASSLWMTGDTQYF
d_call: TRBD2; v_call: TRBV7-7; clone_size: few; cdr3_aa: CASSLELAAVDEQFF
d_call: -; v_call: TRBV5-1; clone_size: -; cdr3_aa: CASSLNTDTQYF
d_call: -; v_call: TRBV30; clone_size: few; cdr3_aa: CACQRQRSAEAFF
d_call: TRBD2; v_call: TRBV11-3; clone_size: few; cdr3_aa: CASRSKREGRTDTQYF
d_call: -; v_call: TRBV9; clone_size: few; cdr3_aa: CASSVSPRGETQYF
d_call: TRBD1; v_call: TRBV6-6; clone_size: -; cdr3_aa: CASNLGGDLYGYTF
d_call: TRBD2; v_call: TRBV5-4; clone_size: -; cdr3_aa: CASSPTSGVDIQYF
d_call: -; v_call: TRBV7-6; clone_size: few; cdr3_aa: CASSLEVLALRGELFF
d_call: -; v_call: TRBV7-2; clone_size: -; cdr3_aa: CASSLGAGEAFF
d_call: -; v_call: TRBV5-1; clone_size: few; cdr3_aa: CASSADGYDGYTF
d_call: TRBD2; v_call: TRBV15; clone_size: few; cdr3_aa: CATSRDREGGNEQFF
d_call: TRBD1; v_call: TRBV4-2; clone_size: -; cdr3_aa: CASSQPQTGVNTEAFF
d_call: TRBD2; v_call: TRBV9; clone_size: -; cdr3_aa: CASSASGGSYNEQFF
d_call: -; v_call: TRBV4-3; clone_size: -; cdr3_aa: CASSQVGFPTNEKLFF